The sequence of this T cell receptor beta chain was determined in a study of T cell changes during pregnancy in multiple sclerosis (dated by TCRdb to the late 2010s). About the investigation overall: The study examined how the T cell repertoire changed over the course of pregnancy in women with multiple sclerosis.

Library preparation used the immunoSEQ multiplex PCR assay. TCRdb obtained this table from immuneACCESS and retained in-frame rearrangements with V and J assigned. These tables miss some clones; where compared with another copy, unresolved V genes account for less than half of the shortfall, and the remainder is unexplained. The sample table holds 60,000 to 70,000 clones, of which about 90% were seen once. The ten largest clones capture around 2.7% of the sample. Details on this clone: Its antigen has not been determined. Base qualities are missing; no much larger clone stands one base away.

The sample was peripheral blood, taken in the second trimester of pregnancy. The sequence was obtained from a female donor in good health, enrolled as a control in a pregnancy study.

The CDR3 has the sequence CASSTGAGVFREQFF. In nucleotides, the sequence is TGTGCCAGCAGTACAGGCGCGGGAGTCTTTCGTGAGCAGTTCTTC. The rearranged segments are TRBV27 and TRBJ2-1; a stretch of 7 junction bases matches TRBD2. Via the germline V gene (reference sequence), CDR1 is MNHEY and CDR2 SMNVEV. V and J are trimmed by 5 bases and 9 bases, and the gene matches miss 13 bases of the junction. Counted from cysteine to phenylalanine, this CDR3 has 15 amino acids. Only the CDR3 part of the read is kept: 45 bases, read in frame from the first base.